This T cell receptor beta chain came from a study of CD8 T cells in Susac syndrome (dated by TCRdb to between 2018 and 2021). About the full investigation: The study used repertoire sequencing to test whether antigen drove CD8+ T cell activation and differentiation in Susac syndrome.

As regards this clonotype: Its antigen is still unknown. Nothing much larger sits one base from this clone, and base qualities are not available.

High-throughput TCR beta sequencing profiled peripheral blood CD8+ and CD4+ T cells from healthy donors, Susac syndrome patients and multiple sclerosis patients. The multiple sclerosis controls were treatment-naive patients whose relapsing-remitting disease, either stable or active, fulfilled the revised McDonald criteria. CD8+ TEMRA cells were enriched by FACS, while bulk CD8+ and CD4+ T cells were purified by magnetic negative isolation. Blood was drawn into EDTA tubes, processed within 24 hours, and PBMCs were isolated by density gradient centrifugation. PBMCs destined for TCR sequencing were cryopreserved in liquid nitrogen and later thawed in a 37 °C water bath. The sorted or isolated CD4+, CD8+ and CD8+ TEMRA cells had a purity of 90% or higher. V is clipped by 1 base and J by 7 bases, and the sequence between their germline boundaries is 7 bases long. The CDR3 runs 12 amino acids, cysteine and phenylalanine included. CDR3 DNA is the only sequence kept; it has 36 bases, read in frame from the first base. Based on the germline V gene (reference sequence), the CDR1 and CDR2 sequences are PRHDT and FYEKMQ.

RNA was extracted using the RNeasy kit, and roughly 0.5 to 1 ug of the RNA was reverse transcribed with random hexamers. The immunoSEQ multiplex PCR assay, which covers 54 Vbeta and 13 Jbeta segments, was used to amplify TCR beta CDR3 regions. To correct PCR amplification bias, a synthetic template baseline was used for both primer optimization and computational correction. The authors' pipeline ran thus. Reads were annotated to V, D and J genes per IMGT and analyzed with immunoSEQ Analyzer, keeping only productive sequences. Clonality was computed as one minus Shannon entropy normalized by log2 of the number of productive unique sequences. For each patient and control, public and private clones were evaluated within the 100 most prevalent clones. Clones were defined as Susac-specific when absent from the healthy and MS cohorts, from over 950 published viral clones and from other ImmuneACCESS disease sequences. TCRdb applied fastp at Q25 and MiXCR to the public reads, then kept only in-frame beta chains. Rows are combined by CDR3 protein, so each entry shows the most common genes and DNA. The authors' filters were not applied to this entry. This sample gives about 180,000 distinct CDR3 sequences in total; almost 96% of them show up just once. The leading ten clones occupy approximately 0.1% of the sample.

What the research found in general, with its limitations: The study acknowledged that relatively few individuals were included in the TCR sequencing and HLA analysis.

The sequencing input was CD4+ T cells from PBMCs. This TCR came from a human donor with multiple sclerosis. Recombination linked TRBV13 to TRBJ1-2, with the D gene call left open. CDR3 reads: CASSLDRRGYTF. The nucleotides are TGTGCCAGCAGCTTAGACCGTCGTGGCTACACCTTC.